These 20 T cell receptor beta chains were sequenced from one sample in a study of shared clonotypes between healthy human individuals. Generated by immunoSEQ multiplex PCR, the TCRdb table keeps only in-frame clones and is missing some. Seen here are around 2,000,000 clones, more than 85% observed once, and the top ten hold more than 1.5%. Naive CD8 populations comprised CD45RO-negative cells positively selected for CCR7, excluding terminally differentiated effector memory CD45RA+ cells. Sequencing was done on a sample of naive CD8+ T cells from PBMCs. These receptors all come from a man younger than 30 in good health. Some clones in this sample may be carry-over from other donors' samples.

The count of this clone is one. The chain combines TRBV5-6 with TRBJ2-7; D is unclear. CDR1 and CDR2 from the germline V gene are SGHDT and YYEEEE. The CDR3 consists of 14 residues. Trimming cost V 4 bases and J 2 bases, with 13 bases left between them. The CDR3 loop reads CASSPTPSTYEQYF. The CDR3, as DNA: TGTGCCAGCAGCCCGACACCCTCAACCTACGAGCAGTACTTC.

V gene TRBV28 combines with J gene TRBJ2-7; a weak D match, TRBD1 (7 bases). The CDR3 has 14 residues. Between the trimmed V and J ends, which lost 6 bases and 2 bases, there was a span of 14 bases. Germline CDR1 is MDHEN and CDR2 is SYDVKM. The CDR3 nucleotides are TGTGCCAGCAGGGCCCCAGGGGGGACCTACGAGCAGTACTTC. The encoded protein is CASRAPGGTYEQYF.

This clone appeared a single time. CDR3 coding DNA: TGTGCCAGCAGCTTAGGGGGGGCTCTGAGCATGAACACTGAAGCTTTCTTT. The encoded protein is CASSLGGALSMNTEAFF. This chain links TRBV7-8 with TRBJ1-1; D might be TRBD1 (6 bases). CDR3 size: 17 residues. Trimming pared 1 base from V and 0 bases from J, leaving 15 bases between. The germline gives CDR1 SGHVS, CDR2 FQNEAQ.

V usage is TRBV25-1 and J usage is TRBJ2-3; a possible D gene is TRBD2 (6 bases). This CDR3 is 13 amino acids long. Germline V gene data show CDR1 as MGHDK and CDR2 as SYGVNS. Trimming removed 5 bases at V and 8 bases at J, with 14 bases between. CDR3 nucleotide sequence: TGTGCCAGCAGTCCGGATTCGGGGGTTACGCAGTATTTT. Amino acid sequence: CASSPDSGVTQYF.

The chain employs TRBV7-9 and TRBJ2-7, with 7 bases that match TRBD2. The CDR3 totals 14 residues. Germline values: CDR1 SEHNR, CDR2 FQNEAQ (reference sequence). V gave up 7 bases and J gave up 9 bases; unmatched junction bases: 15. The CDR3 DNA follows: TGTGCCAGCACCGGGGGGACTGGGGCTACGGGGCAGTACTTC. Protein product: CASTGGTGATGQYF.

CDR3 sequence reads: CASSLTYRDPIYGYTF. CDR3 sequence (DNA): TGTGCCAGCAGCTTAACCTACAGGGATCCCATCTACGGCTACACCTTC. The chain recombines TRBV5-5 with TRBJ1-2; tentatively, D is TRBD1 (6 bases). The V end was cut by 2 bases, the J end by 8 bases, with 22 bases between. The CDR3 sequence is 16 residues long. From germline, CDR1 is SGHKS and CDR2 YYEKEE (reference sequence).

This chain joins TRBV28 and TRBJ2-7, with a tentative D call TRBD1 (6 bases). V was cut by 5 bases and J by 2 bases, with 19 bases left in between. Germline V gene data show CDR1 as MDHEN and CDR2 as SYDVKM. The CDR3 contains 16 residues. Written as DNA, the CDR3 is TGTGCCAGCAGTATAGAACAGGGAGCTCGCCCCTACGAGCAGTACTTC. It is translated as CASSIEQGARPYEQYF.

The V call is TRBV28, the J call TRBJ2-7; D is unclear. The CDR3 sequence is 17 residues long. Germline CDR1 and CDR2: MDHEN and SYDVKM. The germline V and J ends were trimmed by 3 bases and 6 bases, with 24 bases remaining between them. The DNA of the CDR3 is TGTGCCAGCAGTTTGGTCCCCCCGGGTAAGGTTTTTTCCGAGCAGTACTTC. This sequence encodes CASSLVPPGKVFSEQYF. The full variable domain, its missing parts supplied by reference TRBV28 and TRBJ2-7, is DVKVTQSSRYLVKRTGEKVFLECVQDMDHENMFWYRQDPGLGLRLIYFSYDVKMKEKGDIPEGYSVSREKKERFSLILESASTNQTSMYLCASSLVPPGKVFSEQYFGPGTRLTVT.

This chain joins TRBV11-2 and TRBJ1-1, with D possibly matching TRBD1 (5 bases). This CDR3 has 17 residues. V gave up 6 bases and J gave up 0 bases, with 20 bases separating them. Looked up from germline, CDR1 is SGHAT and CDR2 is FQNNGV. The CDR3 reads CASSFGGGGLLNTEAFF. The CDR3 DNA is TGTGCCAGCAGTTTTGGGGGGGGAGGGCTCCTGAACACTGAAGCTTTCTTT. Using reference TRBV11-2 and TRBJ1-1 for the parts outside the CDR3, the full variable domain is EAGVAQSPRYKIIEKRQSVAFWCNPISGHATLYWYQQILGQGPKLLIQFQNNGVVDDSQLPKDRFSAERLKGVDSTLKIQPAKLEDSAVYLCASSFGGGGLLNTEAFFGQGTRLTVV.

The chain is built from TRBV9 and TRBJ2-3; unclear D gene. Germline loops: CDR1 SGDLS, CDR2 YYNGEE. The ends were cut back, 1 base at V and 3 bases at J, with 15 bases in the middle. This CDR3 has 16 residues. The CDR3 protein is CASSVNLGRLTDTQYF. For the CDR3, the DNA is TGTGCCAGCAGCGTAAACCTTGGTCGGCTGACAGATACGCAGTATTTT.

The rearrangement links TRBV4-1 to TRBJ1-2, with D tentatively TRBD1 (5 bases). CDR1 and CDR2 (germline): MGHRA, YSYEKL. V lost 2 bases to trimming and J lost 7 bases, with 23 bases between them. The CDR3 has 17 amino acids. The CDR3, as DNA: TGCGCCAGCAGCCAAACCCCAACAGGAATTTCTTTCACTGGCTACACCTTC. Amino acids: CASSQTPTGISFTGYTF.

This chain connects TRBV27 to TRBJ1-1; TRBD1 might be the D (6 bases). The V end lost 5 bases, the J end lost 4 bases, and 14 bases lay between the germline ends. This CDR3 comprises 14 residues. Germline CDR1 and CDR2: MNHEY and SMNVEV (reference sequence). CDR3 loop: CASSPTGHGTEAFF. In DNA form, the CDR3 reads TGTGCCAGCAGTCCCACAGGGCACGGCACTGAAGCTTTCTTT.

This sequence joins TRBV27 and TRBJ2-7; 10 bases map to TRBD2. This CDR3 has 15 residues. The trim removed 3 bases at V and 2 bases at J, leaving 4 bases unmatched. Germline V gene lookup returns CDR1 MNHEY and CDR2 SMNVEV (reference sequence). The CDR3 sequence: CASSFSSGSAYEQYF. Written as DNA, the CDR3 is TGTGCCAGCAGTTTTTCTAGCGGGAGCGCCTACGAGCAGTACTTC.

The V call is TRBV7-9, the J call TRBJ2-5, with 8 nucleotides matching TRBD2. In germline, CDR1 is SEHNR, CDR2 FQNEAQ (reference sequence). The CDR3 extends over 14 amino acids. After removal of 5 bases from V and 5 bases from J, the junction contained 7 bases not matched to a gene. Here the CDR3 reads CASSQLAAHETQYF. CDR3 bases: TGTGCCAGCAGCCAACTAGCGGCCCACGAGACCCAGTACTTC.

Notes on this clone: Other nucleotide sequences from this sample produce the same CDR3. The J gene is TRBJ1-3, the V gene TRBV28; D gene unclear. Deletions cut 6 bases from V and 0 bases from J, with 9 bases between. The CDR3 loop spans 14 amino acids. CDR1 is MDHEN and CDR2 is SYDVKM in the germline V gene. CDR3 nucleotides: TGTGCCAGCAGCCTTCTGAGCTCTGGAAACACCATATATTTT. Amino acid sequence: CASSLLSSGNTIYF.

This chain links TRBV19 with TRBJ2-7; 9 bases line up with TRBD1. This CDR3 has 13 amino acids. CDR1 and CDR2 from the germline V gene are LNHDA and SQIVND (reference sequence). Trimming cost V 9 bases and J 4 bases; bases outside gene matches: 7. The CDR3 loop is CASLGQGRYEQYF. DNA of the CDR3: TGTGCCAGCCTGGGACAGGGCAGGTACGAGCAGTACTTC. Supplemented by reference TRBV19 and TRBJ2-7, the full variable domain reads DGGITQSPKYLFRKEGQNVTLSCEQNLNHDAMYWYRQDPGQGLRLIYYSQIVNDFQKGDIAEGYSVSREKKESFPLTVTSAQKNPTAFYLCASLGQGRYEQYFGPGTRLTVT.

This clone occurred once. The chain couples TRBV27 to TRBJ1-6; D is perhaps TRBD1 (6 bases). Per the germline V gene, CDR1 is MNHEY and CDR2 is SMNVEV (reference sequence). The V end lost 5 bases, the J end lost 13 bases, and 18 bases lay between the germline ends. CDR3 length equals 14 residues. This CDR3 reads CASSGLGGFGPLHF. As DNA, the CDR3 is TGTGCCAGCAGTGGTTTAGGGGGTTTTGGGCCCCTCCACTTT.

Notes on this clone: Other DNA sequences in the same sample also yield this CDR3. DNA for the CDR3: TGTGCCATCCCGGGACAGGGGGCTCACGGCTACACCTTC. This sequence encodes CAIPGQGAHGYTF. This chain connects TRBV10-3 to TRBJ1-2, with 12 bases that match TRBD1. CDR1 and CDR2 from the germline V gene are ENHRY and SYGVKD. V shed 8 bases and J 8 bases; nucleotides not matched to a gene: 6. This CDR3 spans 13 amino acids.

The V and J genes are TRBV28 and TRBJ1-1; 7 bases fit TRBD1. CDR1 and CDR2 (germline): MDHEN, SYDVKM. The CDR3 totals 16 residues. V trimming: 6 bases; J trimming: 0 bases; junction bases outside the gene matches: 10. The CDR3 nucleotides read TGTGCCAGCAGCACAGACAGGGAGGTTATGAACACTGAAGCTTTCTTT. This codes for CASSTDREVMNTEAFF.

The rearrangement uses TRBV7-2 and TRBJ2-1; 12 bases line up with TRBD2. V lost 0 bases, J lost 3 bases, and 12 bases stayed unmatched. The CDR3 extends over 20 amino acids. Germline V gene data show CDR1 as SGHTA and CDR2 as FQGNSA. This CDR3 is CASSLAQDLAGGPRYNEQFF. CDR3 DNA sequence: TGTGCCAGCAGCTTAGCGCAGGACCTAGCGGGAGGGCCCCGCTACAATGAGCAGTTCTTC.